Below, 22 T cell receptor beta chains from the same sample are listed, as sequenced in a study of glioma-infiltrating T cells. Amplification of TCR alpha and beta CDR3 regions from RNA used iRepertoire nested multiplex PCR. A single record per CDR3 protein comes from TCRdb applying MiXCR to the multiplex PCR reads. The table has 150,000 to 200,000 distinct CDR3 sequences, roughly two fifths seen once. The specimen was glioma tissue, nonneoplastic brain tissue, or PBMCs (not recorded which). These TCRs come from a human donor with low-grade glioma or glioblastoma, undergoing nonglioma brain surgery, or in good health (not recorded which).

V gene TRBV10-3 combines with J gene TRBJ1-1; D is ambiguous. CDR1 ENHRY and CDR2 SYGVKD come from the germline V gene. The CDR3 is made up of 12 amino acids. Trimming cost V 2 bases and J 5 bases, with 6 bases left between them. The CDR3 DNA sequence: TGTGCCATCAGTGAGGTGTATACTGAAGCTTTCTTT. Residues: CAISEVYTEAFF.

This chain connects TRBV6-1 to TRBJ2-7; D is possibly TRBD2 (5 bases). The germline V and J ends were trimmed by 6 bases and 5 bases, with 20 bases remaining between them. Germline V CDR1 and CDR2: MNHNS, SASEGT. The CDR3 loop spans 15 amino acids. The CDR3 protein is CASRPLLGRLDEQYF. In nucleotides, the CDR3 is TGTGCCAGCAGGCCTTTACTAGGAAGGTTGGACGAGCAGTACTTC.

The sample holds many counts of this clonotype. The V call is TRBV28, the J call TRBJ1-1; the D gene is possibly TRBD1 (6 bases). The V and J ends lost 5 bases and 9 bases respectively, with 16 bases between them. The CDR3 contains 13 residues. The germline V gene has CDR1 MDHEN and CDR2 SYDVKM. The CDR3 here is CASSLNRVGQAFF. For the CDR3, the DNA is TGTGCCAGCAGTCTCAACAGGGTAGGTCAAGCTTTCTTT.

J is TRBJ2-1 and V is TRBV6-1, with a possible D match to TRBD2 (5 bases). The CDR3 extends over 13 amino acids. CDR1 is MNHNS, CDR2 SASEGT, per germline. As DNA, the CDR3 is TGTGCAAGAGGGTTGGCCTCCTACAATGAGCAGTTCTTC. Protein product: CARGLASYNEQFF.

About this clonotype itself: A read error is possible here, since a much larger clone lies one base away. This chain uses TRBV4-2 with TRBJ1-2; 7 bases fit TRBD1. Germline CDR1 and CDR2: LGHNA and YNFKEQ. This CDR3 has 13 residues. With V trimmed by 6 bases and J by 6 bases, 7 bases remained unmatched. The CDR3 sequence is CASRQAGGDGYTF. The CDR3, as DNA: TGTGCCAGCAGACAGGCAGGGGGAGATGGCTACACCTTC.

As for this clonotype: At one end the junction does not follow the germline gene, possibly because of a read error. The chain joins TRBV19 to TRBJ1-1, with 7 bases lining up with TRBD1. CDR3 size: 14 residues. The germline V gene has CDR1 LNHDA and CDR2 SQIVND (reference sequence). This CDR3 reads CASSVGQVITEVFF. DNA of the CDR3: TGTGCCAGTAGTGTCGGACAGGTCATCACTGAAGTTTTCTTT.

In DNA, the CDR3 is TGCAGCGTTGAAGAGGGGCAGAAAACTGAAGCTTTCTTT. Amino acid sequence: CSVEEGQKTEAFF. The genes are TRBV29-1 and TRBJ1-1, with D possibly being TRBD1 (5 bases). This CDR3 spans 13 amino acids. Between the trimmed V and J ends, which lost 0 bases and 5 bases, there was a span of 10 bases. Germline V gene sequence: CDR1 SQVTM, CDR2 ANQGSEA.

A note on this clonotype: A much larger clone is a single base away; this may be a read error. The chain has TRBV20-1 and TRBJ2-5; 8 bases align to TRBD2. The CDR3 contains 13 residues. The germline V gene encodes CDR1 DFQATT and CDR2 SNEGSKA (reference sequence). This chain's CDR3 is CSAGAGVGETKYF. CDR3 coding DNA: TGCAGTGCTGGAGCGGGAGTTGGAGAGACCAAGTACTTC.

With respect to this clonotype: One base away lies a much larger clone, so this may be a sequencing read error. V gene TRBV6-6 combines with J gene TRBJ2-6; 7 nucleotides line up with TRBD1. Germline CDR1 is MNHNY and CDR2 is SVGAGI (reference sequence). The length of the CDR3 is 17 residues. The CDR3 here is CASSWDSTVSGPNVLTF. In DNA, the CDR3 is TGTGCCAGCAGCTGGGACAGTACTGTTTCTGGGCCCAACGTCCTGACTTTC.

This clonotype was seen ten or more times. The rearrangement joins TRBV6-1 to TRBJ1-2; 10 bases fit TRBD1. The germline V gene has CDR1 MNHNS and CDR2 SASEGT. The V gene end was trimmed by 7 bases and the J gene end by 2 bases; junction bases not matched to a gene: 13. The CDR3 sequence is 17 residues long. CDR3 bases: TGTGCCAGCATCAAAGGCCCGGGACAGGGGATCAACTATGGCTACACCTTC. Translation gives CASIKGPGQGINYGYTF.

The chain links TRBV4-1 to TRBJ2-7; TRBD1 is a possible D gene (6 bases). Looked up from germline, CDR1 is MGHRA and CDR2 is YSYEKL. The CDR3 extends over 13 amino acids. The ends were cut back, 0 bases at V and 6 bases at J, with 9 bases in the middle. CDR3 DNA: TGCGCCAGCAGCCAAGACAGGGGAGCCGAGCAGTACTTC. Residues: CASSQDRGAEQYF.

This clonotype was seen a few times. This rearrangement joins TRBV3-1 to TRBJ2-5; perhaps TRBD2 as D (6 bases). The CDR3 loop spans 15 amino acids. Germline-derived CDR1 and CDR2 are LGHDT and YNNKEL (reference sequence). The germline V and J ends were trimmed by 1 base and 1 base, with 10 bases remaining between them. The CDR3, as DNA: TGTGCCAGCAGCCAAGGACGTAGCGGCCAAGAGACCCAGTACTTC. Protein product: CASSQGRSGQETQYF.

The chain uses TRBV27 and TRBJ1-1, with D unresolved. V lost 8 bases and J 2 bases, leaving 12 bases between the germline ends. There are 13 residues in the CDR3. Germline values: CDR1 MNHEY, CDR2 SMNVEV (reference sequence). CDR3 sequence: CASGPDINTEAFF. The DNA of the CDR3 is TGTGCCAGCGGTCCGGATATTAACACTGAAGCTTTCTTT.

This clonotype was counted at least ten times. J is TRBJ2-2 and V is TRBV6-1; 7 positions agree with TRBD2. V lost 6 bases and J lost 2; bases outside the gene matches: 9. In germline, CDR1 is MNHNS, CDR2 SASEGT. The CDR3 spans 16 residues. The CDR3 sequence is CASSSGTTLNTGELFF. CDR3 nucleotides: TGTGCCAGCAGCTCCGGGACTACCCTTAACACCGGGGAGCTGTTTTTT.

This clonotype was observed a few times. The chain employs TRBV2 and TRBJ1-1, with D unresolved. The germline V gene has CDR1 SNHLY and CDR2 FYNNEI. Between the trimmed V and J ends, which lost 3 bases and 3 bases, there was a span of 11 bases. This CDR3 is 14 amino acids long. CDR3 bases: TGTGCCAGCAGTGACGGCCGCGGGGACACTGAAGCTTTCTTT. It translates to CASSDGRGDTEAFF.

This clonotype showed up many times. This chain joins TRBV14 and TRBJ2-7; D not certain. The V gene lost 4 bases and the J gene lost 0 bases, with 13 bases spanning the gap. CDR1 and CDR2 (germline): SGHDN, FVKESK. This CDR3 contains 15 residues. The CDR3 sequence: CASSPALGGSYEQYF. In DNA form, the CDR3 reads TGTGCCAGCAGCCCCGCGCTAGGCGGCTCCTACGAGCAGTACTTC.

As concerns this clonotype: One end of the junction is discordant with germline, which a read error may explain. The CDR3 nucleotides are TGTGCCAGCAGTTTTGGCCAGGGAGAAGACTACGAGAAGTACTTC. Translating gives CASSFGQGEDYEKYF. The chain has TRBV28 and TRBJ2-7; tentatively, D is TRBD1 or TRBD2 (5 bases each). The CDR3 contains 15 residues. Germline V gene data show CDR1 as MDHEN and CDR2 as SYDVKM.

On this clonotype itself: A much larger clone is a single base away; this may be a read error. The chain has TRBV20-1 and TRBJ2-5, with D possibly matching TRBD1 (5 bases). Per germline, CDR1 DFQATT and CDR2 SNEGSKA (reference sequence). The length of the CDR3 is 12 residues. The CDR3 reads CSAKGPGETKYF. The CDR3 DNA follows: TGCAGTGCTAAGGGGCCCGGAGAGACCAAGTACTTC.

This clonotype was detected only once. The chain links TRBV6-2 or TRBV6-3 to TRBJ2-5; 11 bases line up with TRBD2. V lost 2 bases to trimming and J lost 2 bases; unmatched junction nucleotides: 1. Per germline, CDR1 MNHEY and CDR2 SVGEGT. The CDR3 length is 15 residues. The CDR3 DNA is TGTGCCAGCAGTTACACTAGCGGGAGACAAGAGACCCAGTACTTC. It yields the protein CASSYTSGRQETQYF.

Note on this clonotype: This could be a read error, since a much larger clone is one nucleotide away. This chain links TRBV20-1 with TRBJ2-7, with D maybe TRBD2 (6 bases). The V gene lost 5 bases and the J gene lost 7 bases, with 21 bases spanning the gap. The germline gives CDR1 DFQATT, CDR2 SNEGSKA (reference sequence). This CDR3 has 14 amino acids. CDR3 sequence: CSAYPNGRIREQYF. The CDR3 region has the DNA TGCAGTGCTTATCCTAACGGGAGAATCCGGGAGCAGTACTTC.

This clonotype was detected ten times or more. The CDR3 loop reads CASSHRGRSTEAFF. The CDR3 nucleotides are TGTGCCAGCAGTCACAGGGGGCGAAGTACTGAAGCTTTCTTT. The chain combines TRBV14 with TRBJ1-1; 9 bases agree with TRBD1. This CDR3 has 14 residues. Germline assignment: CDR1 SGHDN and CDR2 FVKESK. Trimming at V came to 6 bases and at J to 5 bases, leaving 7 bases not matched to a gene.

This clonotype was detected many times. The rearrangement joins TRBV20-1 to TRBJ2-3, with 10 bases identical to TRBD2. The V segment lost 5 bases and the J segment 7 bases; nucleotides outside the gene matches: 6. The CDR3 extends over 13 amino acids. Per the germline V gene, CDR1 is DFQATT and CDR2 is SNEGSKA (reference sequence). The CDR3 sequence is CSARASGSYTQYF. The DNA for the CDR3 is TGCAGTGCTCGGGCTAGCGGGAGTTATACGCAGTATTTT.